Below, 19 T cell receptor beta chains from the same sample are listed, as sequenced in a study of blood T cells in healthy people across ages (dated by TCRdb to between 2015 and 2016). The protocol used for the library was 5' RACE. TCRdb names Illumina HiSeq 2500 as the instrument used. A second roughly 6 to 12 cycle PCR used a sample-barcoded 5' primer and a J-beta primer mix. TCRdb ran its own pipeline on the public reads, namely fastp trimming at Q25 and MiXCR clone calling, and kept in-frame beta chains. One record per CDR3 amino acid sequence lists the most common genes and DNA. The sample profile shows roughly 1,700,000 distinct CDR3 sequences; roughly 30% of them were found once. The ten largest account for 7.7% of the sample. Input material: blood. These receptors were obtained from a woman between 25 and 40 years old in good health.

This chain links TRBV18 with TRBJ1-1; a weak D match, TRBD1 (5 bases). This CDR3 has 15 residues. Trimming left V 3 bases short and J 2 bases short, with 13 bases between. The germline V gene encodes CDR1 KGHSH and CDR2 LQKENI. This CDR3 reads CASSPFGTDNTEAFF. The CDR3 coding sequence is TGTGCCAGCTCACCGTTCGGGACGGATAACACTGAAGCTTTCTTT. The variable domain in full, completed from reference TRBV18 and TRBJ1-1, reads NAGVMQNPRHLVRRRGQEARLRCSPMKGHSHVYWYRQLPEEGLKFMVYLQKENIIDESGMPKERFSAEFPKEGPSILRIQQVVRGDSAAYFCASSPFGTDNTEAFFGQGTRLTVV.

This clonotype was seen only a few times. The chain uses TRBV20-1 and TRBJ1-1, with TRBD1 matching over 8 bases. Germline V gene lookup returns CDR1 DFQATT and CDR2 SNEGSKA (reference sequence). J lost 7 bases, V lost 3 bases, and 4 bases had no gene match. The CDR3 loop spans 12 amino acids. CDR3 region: CSASPGQGEAFF. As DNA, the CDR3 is TGCAGTGCTAGTCCCGGACAGGGTGAAGCTTTCTTT.

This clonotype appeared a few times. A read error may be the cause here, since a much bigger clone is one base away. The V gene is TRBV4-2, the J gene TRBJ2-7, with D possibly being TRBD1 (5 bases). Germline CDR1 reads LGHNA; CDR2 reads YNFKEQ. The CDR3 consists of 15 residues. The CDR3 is CAGSQAGDSSYEQYF. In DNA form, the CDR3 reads TGTGCCGGCAGCCAAGCCGGAGACAGCTCCTACGAGCAGTACTTC.

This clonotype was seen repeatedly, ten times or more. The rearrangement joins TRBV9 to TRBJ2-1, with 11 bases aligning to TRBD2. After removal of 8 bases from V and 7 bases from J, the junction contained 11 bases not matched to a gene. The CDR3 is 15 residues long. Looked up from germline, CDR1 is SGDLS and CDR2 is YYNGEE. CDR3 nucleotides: TGTGCCAGTGCCCCACCGGGACTAGCGGTAAATGAGCAGTTCTTC. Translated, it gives CASAPPGLAVNEQFF.

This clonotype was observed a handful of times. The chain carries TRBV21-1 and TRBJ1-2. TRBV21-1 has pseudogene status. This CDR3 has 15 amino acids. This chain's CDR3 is CASSKRKGYNYGYTF. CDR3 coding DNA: TGTGCCAGCAGCAAAAGAAAGGGCTACAACTATGGCTACACCTTC.

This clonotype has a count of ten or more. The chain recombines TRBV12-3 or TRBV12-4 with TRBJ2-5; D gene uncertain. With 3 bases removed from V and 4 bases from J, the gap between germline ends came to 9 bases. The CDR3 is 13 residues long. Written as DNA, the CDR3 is TGTGCCAGCAGTTTCCGGCAGTTAGAGACCCAGTACTTC. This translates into CASSFRQLETQYF.

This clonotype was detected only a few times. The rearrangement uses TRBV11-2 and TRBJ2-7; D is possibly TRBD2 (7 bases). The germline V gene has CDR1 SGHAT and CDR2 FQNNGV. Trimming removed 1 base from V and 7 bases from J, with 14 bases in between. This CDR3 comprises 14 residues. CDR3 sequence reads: CASSLVGGGWEQYF. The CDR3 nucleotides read TGTGCCAGCAGCTTAGTTGGGGGGGGCTGGGAGCAGTACTTC.

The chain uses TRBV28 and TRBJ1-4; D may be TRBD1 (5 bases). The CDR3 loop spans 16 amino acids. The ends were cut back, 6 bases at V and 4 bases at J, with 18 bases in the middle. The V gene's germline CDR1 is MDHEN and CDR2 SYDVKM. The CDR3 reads CASRSPRQSLNEKLFF. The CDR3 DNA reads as TGTGCCAGCAGATCCCCCCGACAGTCGCTTAATGAAAAACTGTTTTTT.

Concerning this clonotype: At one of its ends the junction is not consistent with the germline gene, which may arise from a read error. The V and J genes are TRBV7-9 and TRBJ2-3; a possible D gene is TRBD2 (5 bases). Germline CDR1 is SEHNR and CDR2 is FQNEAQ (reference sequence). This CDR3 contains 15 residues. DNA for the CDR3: TGTGCCAGCACCCGTGACGTTTCTAGCACAGATACGCGGTATTTT. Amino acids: CASTRDVSSTDTRYF.

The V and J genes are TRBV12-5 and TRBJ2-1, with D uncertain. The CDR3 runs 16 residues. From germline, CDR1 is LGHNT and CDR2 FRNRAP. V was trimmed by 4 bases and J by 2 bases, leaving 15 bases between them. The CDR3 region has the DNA TGTGCTAGTGGTTCGGACCACTGGAATACCTACAATGAGCAGTTCTTC. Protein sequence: CASGSDHWNTYNEQFF.

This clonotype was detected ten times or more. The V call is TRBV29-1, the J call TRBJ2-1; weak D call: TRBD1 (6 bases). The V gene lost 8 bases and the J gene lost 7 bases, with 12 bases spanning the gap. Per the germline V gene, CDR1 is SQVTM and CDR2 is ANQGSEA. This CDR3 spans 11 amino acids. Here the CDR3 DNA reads TGCAGCTTCGGCAGGGGAAATGAGCAGTTCTTC. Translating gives CSFGRGNEQFF.

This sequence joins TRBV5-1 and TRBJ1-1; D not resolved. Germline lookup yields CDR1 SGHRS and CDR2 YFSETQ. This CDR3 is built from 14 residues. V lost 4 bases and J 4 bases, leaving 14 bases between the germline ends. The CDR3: CASSPTIGSTEAFF. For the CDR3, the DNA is TGCGCCAGCAGCCCGACGATTGGGAGCACTGAAGCTTTCTTT. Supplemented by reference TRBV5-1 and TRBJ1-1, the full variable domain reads KAGVTQTPRYLIKTRGQQVTLSCSPISGHRSVSWYQQTPGQGLQFLFEYFSETQRNKGNFPGRFSGRQFSNSRSEMNVSTLELGDSALYLCASSPTIGSTEAFFGQGTRLTVV.

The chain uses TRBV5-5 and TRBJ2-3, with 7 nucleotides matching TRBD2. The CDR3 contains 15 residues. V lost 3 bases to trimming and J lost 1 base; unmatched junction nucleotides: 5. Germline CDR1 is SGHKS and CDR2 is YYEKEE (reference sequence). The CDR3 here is CASSWVLAGTDTQYF. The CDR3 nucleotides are TGTGCCAGCAGCTGGGTCCTAGCGGGCACAGATACGCAGTATTTT. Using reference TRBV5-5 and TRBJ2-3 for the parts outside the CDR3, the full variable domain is DAGVTQSPTHLIKTRGQQVTLRCSPISGHKSVSWYQQVLGQGPQFIFQYYEKEERGRGNFPDRFSARQFPNYSSELNVNALLLGDSALYLCASSWVLAGTDTQYFGPGTRLTVL.

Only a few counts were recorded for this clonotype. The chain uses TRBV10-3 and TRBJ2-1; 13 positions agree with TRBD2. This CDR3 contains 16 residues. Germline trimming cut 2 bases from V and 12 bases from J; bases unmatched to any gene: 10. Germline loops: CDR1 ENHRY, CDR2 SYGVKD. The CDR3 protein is CAISEGTSGDRAGQFF. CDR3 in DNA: TGTGCCATCAGTGAGGGGACTAGCGGGGACCGGGCGGGGCAGTTCTTC.

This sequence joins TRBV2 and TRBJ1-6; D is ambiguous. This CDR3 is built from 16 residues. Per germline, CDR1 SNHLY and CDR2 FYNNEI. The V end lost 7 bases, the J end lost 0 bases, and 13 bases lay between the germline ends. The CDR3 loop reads CASTNSGYSYNSPLHF. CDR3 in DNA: TGTGCCAGCACCAACAGCGGGTACTCCTATAATTCACCCCTCCACTTT.

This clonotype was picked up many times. The DNA for the CDR3 is TGTGCCAGCAGCCGCGGGACTAGCCGTTACTCCTACGAGCAGTACTTC. It is translated as CASSRGTSRYSYEQYF. The chain couples TRBV7-9 to TRBJ2-7, with 9 nucleotides matching TRBD2. Germline CDR1 reads SEHNR; CDR2 reads FQNEAQ (reference sequence). Trimming took 5 bases from V and 0 from J; bases not matched to a gene: 8. The CDR3 covers 16 residues.

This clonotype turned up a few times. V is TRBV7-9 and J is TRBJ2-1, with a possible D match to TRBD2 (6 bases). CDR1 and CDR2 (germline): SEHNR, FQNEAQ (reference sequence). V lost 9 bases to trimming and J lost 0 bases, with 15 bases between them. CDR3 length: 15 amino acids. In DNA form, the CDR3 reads TGTGCCAGTACCTCCGGGAGAAACTCCTACAATGAGCAGTTCTTC. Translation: CASTSGRNSYNEQFF.

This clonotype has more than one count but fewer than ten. The CDR3 region has the DNA TGTGCCAGCTCACCAAAAGACTTGGCAGGGAGAAGGACAGATACGCAGTATTTT. Encoded protein: CASSPKDLAGRRTDTQYF. V and J are TRBV18 and TRBJ2-3; TRBD1 or TRBD2 may be the D gene (5 bases each). Trimming left V 2 bases short and J 3 bases short, with 21 bases between. Germline-derived CDR1 and CDR2 are KGHSH and LQKENI. The CDR3 covers 18 residues.

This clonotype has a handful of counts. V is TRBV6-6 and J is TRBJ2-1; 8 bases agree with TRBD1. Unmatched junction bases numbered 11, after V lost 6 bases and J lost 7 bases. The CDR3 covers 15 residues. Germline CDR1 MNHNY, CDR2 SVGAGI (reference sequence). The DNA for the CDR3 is TGTGCCAGCAGGAAAGGACAGGGTGTCGGAAATGAGCAGTTCTTC. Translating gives CASRKGQGVGNEQFF.